This TCR beta chain was retrieved from a study of CD8 T cells in ankylosing spondylitis. Study-wide results and caveats: Among TCR beta sequences, a motif of under ten highly homologous variants appeared characteristic of ankylosing spondylitis blood. Enrichment of disease-linked clones was reportedly significant in matched ankylosing spondylitis synovial fluid.

Using its own MiXCR run on the 5' RACE reads, TCRdb lists one record per CDR3 protein. The data show approximately 540,000 distinct CDR3 sequences, about 13% seen once. Concerning this clonotype itself: Its specificity is unknown.

Germline values: CDR1 ENHRY, CDR2 SYGVKD. The CDR3 is 17 residues long. After removal of 4 bases from V and 7 bases from J, the junction contained 10 bases not matched to a gene. This receptor was taken from a male donor with ankylosing spondylitis. The chain employs TRBV10-3 and TRBJ2-4, with 13 bases fitting TRBD2. Material for sequencing was blood, either unsorted or a sorted T cell fraction (not recorded which). CDR3 sequence (DNA): TGTGCCATCAGTGCCCCGAGACTAGCGGGGGGTGACAACATTCAGTACTTC. Translation: CAISAPRLAGGDNIQYF.